The rows below give T cell receptor beta chains drawn from one sample of a study of shared clonotypes between healthy human individuals. Measured with immunoSEQ multiplex PCR; TCRdb has only the in-frame clones, and not every one. The sample carries about 490,000 clones, about 79% recorded once. The sample comprised PBMCs. Receptors originate from a woman aged 40 to 50 in good health. Some clones in this sample may be carry-over from other donors' samples. CDR3s include the opening cysteine and the closing phenylalanine or tryptophan. D genes are given only for firm matches. Clone size is shown for a subset of rows, as once, few, many or a class of expanded clone.

>TRBD2|-|TRBJ2-3|TRBV5-1|16
CASSTARTSPTDTQYF
TGCGCCAGCAGCACTGCTCGGACTAGTCCCACAGATACGCAGTATTTT
>TRBD1|-|TRBJ2-1|TRBV6-5|14
CASTERDRAYEQFF
TGTGCCAGCACCGAAAGAGACAGGGCCTATGAGCAGTTCTTC
>-|-|TRBJ2-1|TRBV10-2|14
CASSTGTVYNEQFF
TGCGCCAGCAGCACCGGGACTGTCTACAATGAGCAGTTCTTC
>-|-|TRBJ1-1|TRBV28|15
CASSLATGLYAEAFF
TGTGCCAGCAGTTTAGCGACAGGACTCTACGCTGAAGCTTTCTTT
>TRBD2|-|TRBJ2-7|TRBV7-3|15
CASSLTSGSYYEQYF
TGTGCCAGCAGCCTCACTAGCGGGAGCTACTACGAGCAGTACTTC
>TRBD1|-|TRBJ1-4|TRBV19|18
CASSLRQGISATNEKLFF
TGTGCCAGTAGTCTAAGACAGGGGATTTCTGCAACTAATGAAAAACTGTTTTTT
>-|-|TRBJ2-1|TRBV11-2|16
CASSPSFGSSYNEQFF
TGTGCCAGCAGCCCCTCGTTCGGAAGCTCCTACAATGAGCAGTTCTTC
>-|-|TRBJ1-2|TRBV6-6|11
CASSSYYGYTF
TGTGCCAGCAGTTCCTACTATGGCTACACCTTC
>-|-|TRBJ1-5|TRBV11-3|17
CASSFVLPFNSNQPQHF
TGTGCCAGCAGCTTCGTGCTCCCGTTTAATAGCAATCAGCCCCAGCATTTT
>TRBD1|-|TRBJ2-1|TRBV9|16
CASSVEDRGHGNEQFF
TGTGCCAGCAGCGTAGAAGACAGGGGGCATGGAAATGAGCAGTTCTTC
>TRBD2|-|TRBJ2-1|TRBV11-2|15
CASSSGTSWYNEQFF
TGTGCCAGCAGCTCGGGGACTAGCTGGTACAATGAGCAGTTCTTC
>TRBD2|-|TRBJ2-3|TRBV6-6|16
CASTPGLAGTTDTQYF
TGTGCCAGCACTCCCGGACTAGCGGGAACTACAGATACGCAGTATTTT
>TRBD1|-|TRBJ1-1|TRBV19|12
CASRRQGAEAFF
TGTGCCAGTAGGCGACAGGGGGCTGAAGCTTTCTTT
>TRBD1|-|TRBJ2-5|TRBV11-3|13
CASSLRQGGAQYF
TGTGCCAGCAGCTTAAGACAGGGTGGGGCCCAGTACTTC
>TRBD2|few|TRBJ2-5|TRBV5-8|15
CASSLYSGGQETQYF
TGTGCCAGCAGCTTGTATTCGGGGGGCCAAGAGACCCAGTACTTC
>TRBD1|-|TRBJ2-2|TRBV5-4|14
CASSDTGVTGELFF
TGTGCCAGCAGCGATACAGGGGTCACCGGGGAGCTGTTTTTT
>-|few|TRBJ2-6|TRBV6-1|15
CASSDRASGANVLTF
TGTGCCAGCAGTGACAGAGCCTCTGGGGCCAACGTCCTGACTTTC
>-|-|TRBJ2-2|TRBV5-1|15
CASSLASTNTGELFF
TGCGCCAGCAGCTTGGCTAGTACGAACACCGGGGAGCTGTTTTTT
>-|-|TRBJ2-7|TRBV19|13
CASSMALSYEQYF
TGTGCCAGTAGTATGGCTCTATCCTACGAGCAGTACTTC
>TRBD2|-|TRBJ2-1|TRBV7-2|15
CASSLAVAGGNEQFF
TGTGCCAGCAGCTTAGCGGTAGCGGGGGGCAATGAGCAGTTCTTC
>TRBD1|-|TRBJ2-7|TRBV28|14
CASSFGTGGFEQYF
TGTGCCAGCAGTTTCGGGACAGGGGGCTTCGAGCAGTACTTC
>-|-|TRBJ1-1|TRBV2|13
CASSELPNTEAFF
TGTGCCAGCAGTGAACTCCCGAACACTGAAGCTTTCTTT
>-|-|TRBJ1-1|TRBV27|14
CASSPIPRAVEAFF
TGTGCCAGCAGCCCCATCCCAAGGGCCGTAGAAGCCTTCTTT
>-|-|TRBJ2-4|TRBV7-2|14
CASSLGLEPNIQYF
TGTGCCAGCAGCTTAGGACTAGAACCAAACATTCAGTACTTC
>-|once|TRBJ2-3|TRBV7-2|14
CASSSGGIPETQYF
TGTGCCAGCAGCTCGGGGGGCATCCCTGAGACGCAGTATTTT
>-|-|TRBJ2-3|TRBV5-4|14
CATATSMFSDTQYF
TGTGCCACCGCTACTAGCATGTTTTCAGATACGCAGTATTTT
>-|-|TRBJ1-2|TRBV15|14
CATSRDRRGSGYTF
TGTGCCACCAGCAGAGATCGTCGGGGATCTGGCTACACCTTC
>-|-|TRBJ2-1|TRBV7-3|15
CASSLSRGSYNEQFF
TGTGCCAGCAGCTTAAGTCGGGGGTCCTACAATGAGCAGTTCTTC
>TRBD2|-|TRBJ2-7|TRBV10-1|15
CASTGLLANSYEQYF
TGCGCCAGCACCGGACTACTAGCGAACTCCTACGAGCAGTACTTC
>TRBD1|-|TRBJ2-3|TRBV18|18
CASSPPAPGGRVTDTQYF
TGTGCCAGCTCACCACCGGCACCAGGGGGCCGGGTGACAGATACGCAGTATTTT
>-|-|TRBJ2-7|TRBV15|14
CATSRDRVNDEQYF
TGTGCCACCAGCAGAGACAGGGTTAACGACGAGCAGTACTTC
>-|few|TRBJ2-3|TRBV7-3|15
CASSLSGTSTDTQYF
TGTGCCAGCAGCTTAAGCGGGACAAGCACAGATACGCAGTATTTT
>TRBD1|-|TRBJ1-1|TRBV18|14
CASSEDRDSLGAFF
TGTGCCAGCTCAGAGGATCGGGACAGCCTGGGAGCTTTCTTT
>-|-|TRBJ2-3|TRBV2|10
CASKLDTQYF
TGTGCCAGCAAACTGGATACGCAGTATTTT
>-|-|TRBJ2-3|TRBV5-1|15
CASSYSNFGTDTQYF
TGCGCCAGCAGCTATAGCAATTTCGGCACAGATACGCAGTATTTT
>TRBD1|-|TRBJ1-2|TRBV18|12
CASSRQGGGYTF
TGTGCCAGCTCCCGACAGGGGGGCGGCTACACCTTC
>TRBD2|-|TRBJ2-7|TRBV11-2|16
CASSLDLASGDYEQYF
TGTGCCAGCAGCTTAGATCTCGCTAGCGGAGACTACGAGCAGTACTTC
>-|-|TRBJ2-5|TRBV28|12
CASSLFRTPGYF
TGTGCCAGCAGTTTATTCAGGACTCCAGGGTACTTC
>-|-|TRBJ1-1|TRBV5-1|13
CASSTGRNTEAFF
TGCGCCAGCAGCACCGGACGAAACACTGAAGCTTTCTTT
>TRBD2|-|TRBJ2-7|TRBV9|16
CASSVGSSGSSYEQYF
TGTGCCAGCAGCGTAGGAAGTAGCGGGAGTAGTTACGAGCAGTACTTC
>TRBD1|few|TRBJ2-4|TRBV7-8|14
CASSRGGEKNIQYF
TGTGCCAGCAGCCGAGGGGGCGAAAAAAACATTCAGTACTTC
>TRBD1|-|TRBJ1-1|TRBV19|16
CASRAGQGTQDTEAFF
TGTGCCAGTCGAGCGGGACAGGGGACGCAAGACACTGAAGCTTTCTTT